Listed below are T cell receptor beta chains from one sample, sequenced in a study of blood T cells in healthy people across ages. Each CDR3 protein gets one entry after TCRdb re-called the 5' RACE reads with MiXCR. The data show approximately 1,000,000 distinct CDR3 sequences, with roughly 45% seen just once and over 15% held by the top ten. Sequencing used blood. The receptors shown here come from an older woman in good health. The CDR3 runs from the conserved cysteine through the conserved F or W. Fields, in order: J gene, clone size, V gene, D gene, CDR3 protein, CDR3 DNA. A D gene is named only where the DNA matches it firmly. Expanded clones get a size class; other rows say once, few or many, or leave the size out.

TRBJ1-5,.,TRBV5-1,TRBD1,CASSFPGQVSNQPQHF,TGCGCCAGCAGCTTCCCAGGACAGGTTAGCAATCAGCCCCAGCATTTT
TRBJ2-2,few,TRBV29-1,.,CSVGGHLNTGELFF,TGCAGCGTTGGGGGACACTTAAACACCGGGGAGCTGTTTTTT
TRBJ2-1,.,TRBV20-1,.,CSARDPRTYNEQFF,TGCAGTGCTAGAGACCCCAGGACCTACAATGAGCAGTTCTTC
TRBJ1-2,few,TRBV20-1,TRBD1,CSAKDRVYGYTF,TGCAGTGCTAAAGACAGGGTTTATGGCTACACCTTC
TRBJ2-1,many,TRBV20-1,.,CSAIAGRSVNEQFF,TGCAGTGCTATTGCGGGGAGGAGCGTCAATGAGCAGTTCTTC
TRBJ1-1,.,TRBV9,.,CASSVAGNRDPSEAFF,TGTGCCAGCAGCGTAGCTGGGAACAGGGACCCGTCTGAAGCTTTCTTT
TRBJ2-1,.,TRBV2,TRBD1,CASSRRTGGIDNEQFF,TGTGCCAGCAGCCGACGGACAGGTGGCATTGACAATGAGCAGTTCTTC
TRBJ2-7,few,TRBV7-2,.,CASSPNRGFGGHSYEQYF,TGTGCCAGCAGCCCCAATCGGGGTTTCGGGGGACACTCCTACGAGCAGTACTTC
TRBJ1-1,.,TRBV6-5,TRBD1,CASSYSRTGNTEAFF,TGTGCCAGCAGTTACTCAAGGACAGGGAACACTGAAGCTTTCTTT
TRBJ2-4,.,TRBV29-1,.,CSVPGVKNIQYF,TGCAGCGTTCCAGGGGTAAAAAACATTCAGTACTTC
TRBJ1-4,few,TRBV7-9,.,CASSPGRKVYGEKLFF,TGTGCCAGCAGCCCCGGACGGAAAGTATACGGTGAAAAACTGTTTTTT
TRBJ2-3,.,TRBV6-5,.,CASGGLPGDTQYF,TGTGCCAGCGGAGGGCTTCCGGGAGATACGCAGTATTTT
TRBJ2-7,many,TRBV27,TRBD2,CASWGAGGTSYEQYF,TGTGCCAGCTGGGGAGCGGGAGGAACCTCCTACGAGCAGTACTTC
TRBJ2-3,.,TRBV6-1,.,CTSKLARHTDTQYF,TGTACCAGCAAACTAGCCAGACACACAGATACGCAGTATTTT
TRBJ2-1,.,TRBV29-1,.,CSVAYCNEQFF,TGCAGCGTTGCTTACTGCAATGAGCAGTTCTTC
TRBJ1-2,.,TRBV14,.,CASSQSYYGYTF,TGTGCCAGCAGCCAGTCGTACTATGGCTACACCTTC
TRBJ2-7,.,TRBV11-2,TRBD2,CASSLWPSGRSDEQYF,TGTGCCAGCAGCTTATGGCCTAGCGGGAGGAGCGACGAGCAGTACTTC
TRBJ2-1,few,TRBV15,.,CATKGGRIPYNEQFF,TGTGCCACCAAAGGAGGGCGGATACCCTACAATGAGCAGTTCTTC
TRBJ2-3,once,TRBV6-2/TRBV6-3,TRBD1,CASSYEGARGTDTQYF,TGTGCCAGCAGTTACGAGGGGGCCCGTGGTACAGATACGCAGTATTTT
TRBJ2-5,few,TRBV6-7,TRBD2,CASKEATSETQYF,TGTGCCAGCAAAGAGGCGACTAGCGAGACCCAGTACTTC
TRBJ1-2,few,TRBV5-4,.,CASSTRGAGNYGYTF,TGTGCCAGCAGCACCCGGGGGGCCGGTAACTATGGCTACACCTTC
TRBJ1-2,few,TRBV11-2,TRBD1,CASSLDGTGVGYTF,TGTGCCAGCAGCTTAGACGGGACAGGGGTTGGCTACACCTTC
TRBJ2-5,.,TRBV29-1,.,CSVPTQVLAPETQYF,TGCAGCGTCCCTACTCAGGTGCTAGCTCCGGAGACCCAGTACTTC
TRBJ1-5,once,TRBV12-3/TRBV12-4,.,CASSVRSRNQPQHF,TGTGCCAGCAGTGTTCGTTCCCGTAATCAGCCCCAGCATTTT
TRBJ2-7,.,TRBV29-1,TRBD1,CSVDRGTNEQYF,TGCAGCGTTGACAGGGGGACAAACGAGCAGTACTTC
TRBJ2-1,.,TRBV29-1,.,CSARKGRGSSYNEQFF,TGCAGCGCTCGGAAGGGGCGGGGAAGCTCCTACAATGAGCAGTTCTTC
TRBJ2-3,.,TRBV6-5,TRBD1,CASSRTGFLFADTQYF,TGTGCCAGCAGTAGGACAGGGTTTCTTTTCGCAGATACGCAGTATTTT
TRBJ2-7,.,TRBV27,TRBD2,CASSSLGASGGREQYF,TGTGCCAGCAGTTCTTTAGGTGCTAGCGGGGGTAGGGAGCAGTACTTC
TRBJ2-7,.,TRBV29-1,.,CSVEAFPGGITEYYEQYF,TGCAGCGTTGAGGCCTTCCCTGGGGGGATCACGGAATACTACGAGCAGTACTTC
TRBJ2-1,few,TRBV7-2,.,CASSLARHEQFF,TGTGCCAGCAGCTTAGCTCGTCATGAGCAGTTCTTC
TRBJ2-5,few,TRBV6-1,.,CASTGPTHQYF,TGTGCCAGCACGGGGCCCACACACCAGTACTTC
TRBJ2-1,few,TRBV20-1,.,CSARQMVGGNEQFF,TGCAGTGCTAGGCAGATGGTAGGTGGAAATGAGCAGTTCTTC
TRBJ1-2,.,TRBV6-5,TRBD1,CASSYSQEGANGYTF,TGTGCCAGCAGTTACTCGCAGGAGGGGGCTAATGGCTACACCTTC
TRBJ2-3,once,TRBV14,.,CASSQDPMRDTQYF,TGTGCCAGCAGCCAAGATCCGATGAGAGATACGCAGTATTTT
TRBJ2-3,.,TRBV4-2,TRBD2,CASSPQGTSGNLRADTQYF,TGTGCCAGCAGCCCCCAGGGGACTAGCGGGAACCTTAGAGCAGATACGCAGTATTTT
TRBJ2-1,.,TRBV11-2,TRBD2,CASSLTSGPFNEQFF,TGTGCCAGCAGCTTAACTAGCGGGCCCTTCAATGAGCAGTTCTTC
TRBJ1-2,once,TRBV6-1,.,CASRAPGHRNQLNYGYTF,TGTGCCAGCAGAGCACCGGGACACCGGAACCAACTTAACTATGGCTACACCTTC
TRBJ2-5,many,TRBV29-1,TRBD2,CSALLAGRFQETQYF,TGCAGCGCCCTACTAGCGGGACGTTTTCAAGAGACCCAGTACTTC
TRBJ2-7,few,TRBV4-1,.,CASSQVQGTHEQYF,TGCGCCAGCAGCCAAGTCCAGGGTACCCACGAGCAGTACTTC
TRBJ2-7,.,TRBV13,.,CASSDLTEGHDRNYEQYF,TGTGCCAGCAGCGACTTAACTGAGGGCCACGATCGGAACTACGAGCAGTACTTC
TRBJ1-1,.,TRBV5-5,.,CASRPDSLPAFF,TGTGCCAGCAGACCGGACAGCCTGCCGGCTTTCTTT
TRBJ2-7,few,TRBV20-1,.,CSASPSSAGYEQYF,TGCAGTGCTAGTCCCTCCAGTGCCGGCTACGAGCAGTACTTC
TRBJ1-1,.,TRBV2,TRBD1,CASIRDRGLRTTEAFF,TGTGCCAGCATTCGGGACAGGGGGCTGCGAACCACTGAAGCTTTCTTT
TRBJ2-3,.,TRBV28,.,CASNIEHTQYF,TGTGCCAGCAATATCGAGCATACGCAGTATTTT
TRBJ2-7,.,TRBV28,.,CASRYTGSRTYEQYF,TGTGCCAGCAGATATACAGGGAGCAGGACCTACGAGCAGTACTTC
TRBJ2-3,.,TRBV20-1,TRBD2,CSATASGRSDTQYF,TGCAGTGCTACGGCTAGCGGGAGATCAGATACGCAGTATTTT
TRBJ2-1,.,TRBV29-1,TRBD2,CSALRGYNGQFF,TGCAGCGCCCTGCGGGGGTACAATGGGCAGTTCTTC
TRBJ2-1,.,TRBV27,.,CASSFGWEKNEQFF,TGTGCCAGCAGTTTCGGATGGGAGAAGAATGAGCAGTTCTTC
TRBJ2-7,.,TRBV12-3/TRBV12-4,TRBD2,CASRPSSGSAYEQYF,TGTGCCAGCAGGCCATCTAGCGGGAGTGCCTACGAGCAGTACTTC
TRBJ2-2,.,TRBV15,TRBD1,CATSRDLGQGAKTGELFF,TGTGCCACCAGCAGAGATCTTGGACAGGGGGCCAAAACCGGGGAGCTGTTTTTT
TRBJ2-7,.,TRBV10-3,TRBD1,CAISLDRDAYEQYF,TGTGCCATCAGCTTGGACAGGGACGCCTACGAGCAGTACTTC